This T cell receptor (beta chain) was obtained from a study of spatial heterogeneity in lung cancer. Study context: There were consistently more beta-chain sequences detected than alpha-chain sequences. There were, on average, more than 8.5 raw-read appearances for each unique TCR and UMI combination. Points from the study as a whole: Counts of expanded intratumoral alpha and beta TCRs tracked tumor mutation counts.

This CDR3 has 14 residues. Germline V lookup: CDR1 LGHNA, CDR2 YSLEER. V was clipped by 1 base and J by 5 bases, with 8 bases between them. By frequency in the sample, this clonotype is medium-sized. The antigen remains undetermined. On each TCR cDNA molecule, a unique molecular identifier was present. TCRdb re-derived calls from the 5' RACE reads in MiXCR, one entry per CDR3 protein. In the table there are over 2,000 distinct CDR3 sequences, less than 4% of which are singletons. Time point of the sample: sample taken at primary tumor resection. The donor population consisted of approximately 79 patients with untreated, early-stage non-small cell lung cancer.

Sequencing used lung tumor tissue, obtained at surgery. The chain carries TRBV4-3 and TRBJ1-4; D is possibly TRBD1 (5 bases). The TCR sequence derives from a female donor with early-stage non-small cell lung cancer. CDR3 DNA sequence: TGCGCCAGCAGCCAAGGTCAGGGAAATGAAAAACTGTTTTTT. This sequence encodes CASSQGQGNEKLFF.